This T cell receptor (beta chain) was observed in a study of post-analysis software for immune sequencing data. Study in general: Clinical courses comprised relapsing-remitting, secondary progressive and progressive-relapsing multiple sclerosis.

In the case of this clonotype: Its antigen is not identified.

Study-wide results and caveats: In multiple sclerosis, normalized Chao1 diversity was significantly below that of controls. Controls had lower frequencies than patients of five or six TRBV segments, which included TRBV5-6, TRBV5-1 and TRBV20-1.

Presence of unique molecular identifiers characterized the TCR beta cDNA libraries. About 500,000 cDNA molecules came from around 1 to 10 million T cells. In TCRdb, the PCR reads were re-called with MiXCR into one record per CDR3 protein. Of 550,000 to 700,000 distinct CDR3 sequences in the sample, 44% are singletons; the top ten hold around 1.7%. Deletions cut 5 bases from V and 3 bases from J, with 14 bases between. The CDR3 runs to 14 residues. The clonotype comes from a girl aged 5 to 17 with multiple sclerosis. The rearrangement joins TRBV12-3 or TRBV12-4 to TRBJ2-7; D is possibly TRBD1 or TRBD2 (5 bases each). The sample taken for sequencing was blood. The CDR3 DNA sequence: TGTGCCAGCAGTGTCGGGACGGAAAACTACGAGCAGTACTTC. This sequence encodes CASSVGTENYEQYF.